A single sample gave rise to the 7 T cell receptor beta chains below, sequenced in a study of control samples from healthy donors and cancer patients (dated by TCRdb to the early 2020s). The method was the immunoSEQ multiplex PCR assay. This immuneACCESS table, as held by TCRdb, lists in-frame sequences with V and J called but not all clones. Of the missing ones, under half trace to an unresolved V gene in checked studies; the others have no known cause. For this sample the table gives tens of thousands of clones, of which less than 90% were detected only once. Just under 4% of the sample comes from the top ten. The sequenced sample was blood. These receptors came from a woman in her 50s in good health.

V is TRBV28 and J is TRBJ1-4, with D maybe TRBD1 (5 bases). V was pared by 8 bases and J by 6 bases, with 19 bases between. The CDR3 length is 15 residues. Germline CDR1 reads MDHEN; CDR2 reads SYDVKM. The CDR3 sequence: CASFPLRAGDEKLFF. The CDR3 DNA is TGTGCCAGCTTTCCCCTTAGGGCGGGGGATGAAAAACTGTTTTTT.

The CDR3 loop reads CASSDEVYGYTF. CDR3 coding DNA: TGTGCCAGCAGTGACGAGGTGTATGGCTACACCTTC. V is TRBV2 and J is TRBJ1-2, with D unclear. V shed 3 bases and J shed 5 bases, with 7 bases lying between them. The CDR3 covers 12 residues. CDR1 and CDR2 from the germline V gene are SNHLY and FYNNEI.

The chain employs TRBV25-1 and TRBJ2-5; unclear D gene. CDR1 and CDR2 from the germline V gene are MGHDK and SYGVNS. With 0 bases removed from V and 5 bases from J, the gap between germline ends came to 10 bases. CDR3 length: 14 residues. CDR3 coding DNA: TGTGCCAGCAGTGAATATACCCCCGGGGAGACCCAGTACTTC. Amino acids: CASSEYTPGETQYF. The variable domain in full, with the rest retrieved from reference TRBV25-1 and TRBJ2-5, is EADIYQTPRYLVIGTGKKITLECSQTMGHDKMYWYQQDPGMELHLIHYSYGVNSTEKGDLSSESTVSRIRTEHFPLTLESARPSHTSQYLCASSEYTPGETQYFGPGTRLLVL.

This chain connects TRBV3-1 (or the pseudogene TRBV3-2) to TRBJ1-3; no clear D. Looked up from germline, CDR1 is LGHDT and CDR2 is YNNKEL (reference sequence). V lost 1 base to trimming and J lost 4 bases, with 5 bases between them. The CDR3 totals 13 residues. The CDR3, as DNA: TGTGCCAGCAGCCAAGTTCTCGGAAACACCATATATTTT. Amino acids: CASSQVLGNTIYF.

The CDR3, as DNA: TGTGCCTGGAGGATGTTGGCGAACACTGAAGCTTTCTTT. Translation gives CAWRMLANTEAFF. The chain has TRBV30 and TRBJ1-1; D is unclear. There are 13 residues in the CDR3. V lost 3 bases and J 1 base, leaving 9 bases between the germline ends. From germline, CDR1 is GTSNPN and CDR2 SVGIG (reference sequence).

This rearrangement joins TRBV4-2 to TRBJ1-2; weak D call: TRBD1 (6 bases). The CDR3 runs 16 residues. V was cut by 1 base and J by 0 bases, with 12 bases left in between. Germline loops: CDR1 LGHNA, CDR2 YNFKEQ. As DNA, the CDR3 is TGTGCCAGCAGCCAAGTTATCAGGGGACCTAACTATGGCTACACCTTC. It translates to CASSQVIRGPNYGYTF.

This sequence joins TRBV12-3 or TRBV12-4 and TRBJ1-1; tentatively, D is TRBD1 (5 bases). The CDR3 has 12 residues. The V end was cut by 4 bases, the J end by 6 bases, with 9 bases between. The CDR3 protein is CASSSGTAEAFF. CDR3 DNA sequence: TGTGCCAGCAGTTCGGGGACCGCTGAAGCTTTCTTT.